A single sample gave rise to the 24 T cell receptor beta chains below, sequenced in a study of shared clonotypes between healthy human individuals (TCRdb year 2020). Library preparation employed the immunoSEQ multiplex PCR assay. Not all clones reach the TCRdb copy of this immuneACCESS table, which keeps in-frame sequences only. Checked studies attribute under half of the gap to unresolved V genes and leave the rest unexplained. The sample table lists more than 1.2 million clones, about 98.5% of them with a count of one. Approximately 0.4% of the sample comes from the top ten. The sequencing sample was made of naive CD4+ T cells sorted from blood. The cell subset or site label for this specimen denotes: CD45RA+ positively selected. These TCRs come from a man in his thirties or forties in good health.

The rearrangement uses TRBV2 and TRBJ1-1, with D uncertain. CDR1 and CDR2 (germline): SNHLY, FYNNEI. Trimming took 8 bases from V and 3 from J, leaving 13 bases between them. This CDR3 is built from 13 residues. CDR3 residues: CASSSPVDTEAFF. DNA for the CDR3: TGTGCCAGCTCCTCCCCCGTGGACACTGAAGCTTTCTTT. Filled out from reference TRBV2 and TRBJ1-1, the complete variable domain reads EPEVTQTPSHQVTQMGQEVILRCVPISNHLYFYWYRQILGQKVEFLVSFYNNEISEKSEIFDDQFSVERPDGSNFTLKIRSTKLEDSAMYFCASSSPVDTEAFFGQGTRLTVV.

The genes are TRBV5-1 and TRBJ2-2; the match to TRBD1 covers 8 bases. V was clipped by 2 bases and J by 5 bases; unmatched bases: 5. The CDR3 runs to 15 residues. CDR1 is SGHRS, CDR2 YFSETQ, per germline. CDR3 residues: CASSFGRGLTGELFF. The CDR3 region has the DNA TGCGCCAGCAGCTTCGGCAGGGGGCTGACCGGGGAGCTGTTTTTT.

V is TRBV6-5 and J is TRBJ1-2; D remains unclear. In germline, CDR1 is MNHEY, CDR2 SVGAGI. The CDR3 is 16 residues long. Trimming pared 0 bases from V and 5 bases from J, leaving 16 bases between. The CDR3 here is CASSYSLEFGFYGYTF. DNA of the CDR3: TGTGCCAGCAGTTACTCGCTCGAGTTCGGTTTTTATGGCTACACCTTC.

V usage is TRBV19 and J usage is TRBJ1-3; D perhaps matches TRBD1 (5 bases). The germline gives CDR1 LNHDA, CDR2 SQIVND (reference sequence). The germline V and J ends were trimmed by 4 bases and 0 bases, with 13 bases remaining between them. The CDR3 sequence is 16 residues long. The CDR3 here is CASSKGPKSSGNTIYF. The CDR3 DNA follows: TGTGCCAGTAGTAAGGGACCCAAGAGCTCTGGAAACACCATATATTTT.

The genes are TRBV6-6 and TRBJ2-7; no definite D call. The germline gives CDR1 MNHNY, CDR2 SVGAGI (reference sequence). CDR3 length: 15 amino acids. V lost 6 bases and J 9 bases, leaving 24 bases between the germline ends. The CDR3 loop reads CASSFNPGTQMLQYF. DNA of the CDR3: TGTGCCAGCAGCTTTAACCCCGGCACCCAGATGCTGCAGTACTTC.

This rearrangement joins TRBV10-1 to TRBJ2-2; D may be TRBD1 (6 bases). Per germline, CDR1 WNHNN and CDR2 SYGVQD (reference sequence). Between the trimmed V and J ends, which lost 0 bases and 7 bases, there was a span of 15 bases. The CDR3 sequence is 16 residues long. CDR3 sequence (DNA): TGCGCCAGCAGTGAGTCGAGGGGGACAATAGGCGGGGAGCTGTTTTTT. Protein product: CASSESRGTIGGELFF.

The rearrangement joins TRBV18 to TRBJ2-3, with 10 bases that match TRBD1. Germline trimming cut 3 bases from V and 2 bases from J; bases unmatched to any gene: 5. CDR1 is KGHSH and CDR2 is LQKENI in the germline V gene. The CDR3 has 16 amino acids. CDR3 sequence reads: CASSPLGTGVTDTQYF. In DNA form, the CDR3 reads TGTGCCAGCTCACCTCTCGGGACAGGGGTCACAGATACGCAGTATTTT.

A single count supports this clone. V is TRBV27 and J is TRBJ1-1, with a possible D match to TRBD1 (6 bases). The CDR3 sequence is 13 residues long. In germline, CDR1 is MNHEY, CDR2 SMNVEV (reference sequence). The V end was cut by 6 bases, the J end by 3 bases, with 11 bases between. In DNA, the CDR3 is TGTGCCAGCAGCTGGACAGAGGACACTGAAGCTTTCTTT. Translation: CASSWTEDTEAFF.

The chain combines TRBV7-3 with TRBJ2-1, with D perhaps being TRBD1 or TRBD2 (9 bases each). Trimming shortened V by 6 bases and J by 7 bases, and 28 bases separated the two germline ends. CDR1 is SGHTA, CDR2 FQGTGA, per germline. CDR3 length equals 18 residues. The chain's CDR3 is CASSSGTGKGTSSNEQFF. The CDR3 nucleotides read TGTGCCAGCAGTTCCGGGACAGGGAAGGGGACTAGCTCGAATGAGCAGTTCTTC.

This sequence joins TRBV5-4 and TRBJ2-5; 8 positions agree with TRBD1. Germline V CDR1 and CDR2: SGHNT, YYREEE (reference sequence). The CDR3 has 13 amino acids. The V and J ends lost 4 bases and 4 bases, in that order; junction bases with no gene match: 3. The CDR3 DNA follows: TGTGCCAGCAGCCGGACAGGGCGAGAGACCCAGTACTTC. The encoded protein is CASSRTGRETQYF. Using reference TRBV5-4 and TRBJ2-5 for the parts outside the CDR3, the full variable domain is ETGVTQSPTHLIKTRGQQVTLRCSSQSGHNTVSWYQQALGQGPQFIFQYYREEENGRGNFPPRFSGLQFPNYSSELNVNALELDDSALYLCASSRTGRETQYFGPGTRLLVL.

The V gene is TRBV5-8, the J gene TRBJ2-1; D may be TRBD2 (5 bases). CDR1 SGHTS and CDR2 YDEGEE come from the germline V gene. The germline V and J ends were trimmed by 4 bases and 1 base, with 12 bases remaining between them. There are 15 residues in the CDR3. The CDR3 is CASSPETGSYNEQFF. The CDR3 bases are TGTGCCAGCAGCCCAGAGACGGGGTCCTACAATGAGCAGTTCTTC. The full variable domain, in which reference TRBV5-8 and TRBJ2-1 provide the parts outside the CDR3, is EAGVTQSPTHLIKTRGQQATLRCSPISGHTSVYWYQQALGLGLQFLLWYDEGEERNRGNFPPRFSGRQFPNYSSELNVNALELEDSALYLCASSPETGSYNEQFFGPGTRLTVL.

This rearrangement joins TRBV28 to TRBJ2-7, with 11 nucleotides matching TRBD2. The CDR3 runs to 16 residues. With 3 bases clipped from V and 4 bases from J, the junction kept 8 bases outside the gene matches. Germline V gene data show CDR1 as MDHEN and CDR2 as SYDVKM. The DNA for the CDR3 is TGTGCCAGCAGTTTCCGCCTAGCGGGAGGAGGGTACGAGCAGTACTTC. Amino acids: CASSFRLAGGGYEQYF.

Written as DNA, the CDR3 is TGTGCCAGCAGCTCCGACAGGACTCAGCCCCAGCATTTT. The encoded protein is CASSSDRTQPQHF. The V and J genes are TRBV6-5 and TRBJ1-5; the D gene is possibly TRBD1 (6 bases). Germline CDR1 reads MNHEY; CDR2 reads SVGAGI. The ends were cut back, 6 bases at V and 6 bases at J, with 12 bases in the middle. This CDR3 region has 13 residues.

This chain joins TRBV4-3 and TRBJ2-7; D unclear. Deletions cut 0 bases from V and 7 bases from J, with 16 bases between. The CDR3 has 15 residues. Germline loops: CDR1 LGHNA, CDR2 YSLEER. CDR3 nucleotide sequence: TGCGCCAGCAGCCAAGATTACCGTGGCGGTCGAGAGCAGTACTTC. Its protein is CASSQDYRGGREQYF.

This chain uses TRBV15 with TRBJ2-7; D call uncertain. The V end lost 0 bases, the J end lost 0 bases, and 9 bases lay between the germline ends. The CDR3 is made up of 15 amino acids. Germline V lookup: CDR1 LNHNV, CDR2 YYDKDF (reference sequence). The CDR3 protein is CATSRELVFSYEQYF. CDR3 coding DNA: TGTGCCACCAGCAGAGAATTAGTTTTCTCCTACGAGCAGTACTTC.

This chain links TRBV5-5 with TRBJ1-4; 11 bases map to TRBD1. V shed 2 bases and J 4 bases; nucleotides not matched to a gene: 7. The CDR3 covers 17 residues. Germline V lookup: CDR1 SGHKS, CDR2 YYEKEE (reference sequence). The CDR3 reads CASSLRTGGYGNEKLFF. As DNA, the CDR3 is TGTGCCAGCAGCTTAAGGACAGGGGGCTACGGTAATGAAAAACTGTTTTTT.

The chain has TRBV29-1 and TRBJ2-7, with TRBD2 matching 8 bases. Germline V lookup: CDR1 SQVTM, CDR2 ANQGSEA. The CDR3 runs 15 residues. With 3 bases clipped from V and 2 bases from J, the junction kept 9 bases outside the gene matches. The CDR3 spells CSVDLSGRGPYEQYF. Here the CDR3 DNA reads TGCAGCGTTGACCTCAGCGGGAGAGGGCCCTACGAGCAGTACTTC.

The rearrangement joins TRBV19 to TRBJ1-3, with no clear D. Germline-derived CDR1 and CDR2 are LNHDA and SQIVND (reference sequence). V lost 5 bases and J lost 1, with 15 bases in between. CDR3 length equals 16 residues. CDR3: CASSQREGLSGNTIYF. The CDR3 DNA is TGTGCCAGTAGTCAAAGAGAGGGTCTATCTGGAAACACCATATATTTT.

The rearrangement joins TRBV7-8 to TRBJ2-7; D perhaps matches TRBD1 (6 bases). The V gene's germline CDR1 is SGHVS and CDR2 FQNEAQ. This CDR3 comprises 12 residues. V lost 6 bases and J 5 bases, leaving 11 bases between the germline ends. The CDR3 DNA reads TGTGCCAGCAGTCCAGGGGTTCACGAGCAGTACTTC. Its translation: CASSPGVHEQYF.

V usage is TRBV5-4 and J usage is TRBJ2-7; 9 bases agree with TRBD1. V lost 9 bases to trimming and J lost 0 bases; unmatched junction nucleotides: 7. Germline V CDR1 and CDR2: SGHNT, YYREEE (reference sequence). There are 14 residues in the CDR3. The CDR3 DNA reads as TGTGCCACCGGTGGGACAGGGATCTCCTACGAGCAGTACTTC. Protein: CATGGTGISYEQYF.

The chain couples TRBV5-1 to TRBJ2-1, with TRBD2 matching over 14 bases. The CDR3 spans 17 residues. Germline V gene sequence: CDR1 SGHRS, CDR2 YFSETQ. V was pared by 4 bases and J by 7 bases, with 10 bases of the junction left unmatched. The DNA of the CDR3 is TGCGCCAGCAGCCCCCGACTAGCGGGAGGGCCTCCTAATGAGCAGTTCTTC. Translating gives CASSPRLAGGPPNEQFF.

The rearrangement links TRBV18 to TRBJ1-4; TRBD1 might be the D (6 bases). The CDR3 length is 16 residues. Germline V CDR1 and CDR2: KGHSH, LQKENI. Trimming stripped 4 bases from V and 0 bases from J, with 12 bases between. The chain's CDR3 is CASSQRGRATNEKLFF. The CDR3 nucleotides read TGTGCCAGCTCACAACGGGGGCGCGCAACTAATGAAAAACTGTTTTTT. Using reference TRBV18 and TRBJ1-4 for the parts outside the CDR3, the full variable domain is NAGVMQNPRHLVRRRGQEARLRCSPMKGHSHVYWYRQLPEEGLKFMVYLQKENIIDESGMPKERFSAEFPKEGPSILRIQQVVRGDSAAYFCASSQRGRATNEKLFFGSGTQLSVL.

The gene calls are TRBV19 and TRBJ2-5; maybe TRBD2 (6 bases). The CDR3 covers 15 residues. Germline loops: CDR1 LNHDA, CDR2 SQIVND (reference sequence). V shed 1 base and J shed 5 bases, with 14 bases lying between them. The CDR3 loop reads CASSIGAGLAETQYF. CDR3 coding DNA: TGTGCCAGTAGTATAGGGGCGGGGTTAGCGGAGACCCAGTACTTC.

The DNA of the CDR3 is TGTGCCAGCTCACCCCTCGTCCTTCAGGGGGTAAGCCTCTCGTCTGGGGCCAACGTCCTGACTTTC. Translation gives CASSPLVLQGVSLSSGANVLTF. The chain uses TRBV18 and TRBJ2-6; 7 bases are shared with TRBD1. Germline CDR1 KGHSH, CDR2 LQKENI. V was clipped by 3 bases and J by 1 base; unmatched bases: 21. There are 22 residues in the CDR3.